This T cell receptor beta chain was profiled in a study of PD-1 blockade in classical Hodgkin lymphoma. After removal of 9 bases from V and 4 bases from J, the junction contained 5 bases not matched to a gene. Germline CDR1 and CDR2: ENHRY and SYGVKD. This CDR3 has 13 residues. Noted time point: cycle 4 day 1 (C4D1), after five to seven weeks of nivolumab. Relapse after autologous stem cell transplantation occurred in every patient, and brentuximab vedotin exposure varied. Patients reached a best response of complete response, partial response or progressive disease. With regard to this clone: Antigen: not known.

General study points: By C4D1, CD4+ diversity increased significantly, especially in complete responders. Patients who responded completely had about the same baseline diversity as newly diagnosed patients.

Assay used: immunoSEQ multiplex PCR; TCRdb lists only in-frame clones, some missing. The sample holds almost 95,000 clones, approximately 83% seen once. This material consisted of peripheral blood mononuclear cells (PBMCs), taken before the fourth cycle of nivolumab. This chain links TRBV10-3 with TRBJ2-1; 8 positions match TRBD2. This clonotype originated in a human donor with classical Hodgkin lymphoma. In DNA, the CDR3 is TGTGCCATTACTAGCGGAGCATACAATGAGCAGTTCTTC. Protein: CAITSGAYNEQFF.